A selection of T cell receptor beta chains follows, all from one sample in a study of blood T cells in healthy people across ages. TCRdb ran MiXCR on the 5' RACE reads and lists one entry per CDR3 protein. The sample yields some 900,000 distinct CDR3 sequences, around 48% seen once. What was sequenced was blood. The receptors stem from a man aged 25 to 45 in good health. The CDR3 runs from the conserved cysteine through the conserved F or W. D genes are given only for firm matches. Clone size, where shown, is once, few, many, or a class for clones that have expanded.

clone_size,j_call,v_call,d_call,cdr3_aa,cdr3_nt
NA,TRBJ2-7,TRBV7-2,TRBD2,CASSYVPAGSYEQYF,TGTGCCAGCAGCTACGTTCCAGCGGGGTCCTACGAGCAGTACTTC
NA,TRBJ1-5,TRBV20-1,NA,CSAKAGSEGNQPQHF,TGCAGTGCCAAGGCAGGGAGTGAAGGCAATCAGCCCCAGCATTTT
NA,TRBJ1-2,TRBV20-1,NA,CSAISQNYYGYTF,TGCAGTGCTATTTCACAGAACTACTATGGCTACACCTTC
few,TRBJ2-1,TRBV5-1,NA,CASSLGSTINEQFF,TGCGCCAGCAGCTTGGGGTCCACGATCAATGAGCAGTTCTTC
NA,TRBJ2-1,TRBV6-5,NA,CASSYRWGKSGANEQFF,TGTGCCAGCAGTTACCGTTGGGGTAAGAGCGGCGCCAATGAGCAGTTCTTC
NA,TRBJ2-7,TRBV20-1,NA,CSARPFYEQYF,TGCAGTGCTCGGCCGTTCTACGAGCAGTACTTC
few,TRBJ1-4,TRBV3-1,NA,CASRGFGNEKLFF,TGTGCCAGCAGAGGTTTTGGGAATGAAAAACTGTTTTTT
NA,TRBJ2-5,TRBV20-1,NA,CSASAGMGNEQYF,TGCAGTGCGTCGGCAGGGATGGGAAATGAGCAGTACTTC
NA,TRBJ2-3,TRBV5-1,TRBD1,CASSPGQQRSGTDTQYF,TGCGCCAGCAGCCCGGGACAGCAACGATCAGGGACAGATACGCAGTATTTT
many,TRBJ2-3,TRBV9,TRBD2,CADPGGASTDTQYF,TGTGCCGATCCCGGGGGGGCTAGCACAGATACGCAGTATTTT
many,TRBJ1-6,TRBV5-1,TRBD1,CASSSTGDSPLHF,TGCGCCAGCAGCTCCACAGGGGATTCACCCCTCCACTTT
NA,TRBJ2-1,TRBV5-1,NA,CASSALGGAENEQFF,TGCGCCAGCAGCGCACTGGGCGGGGCCGAAAATGAGCAGTTCTTC
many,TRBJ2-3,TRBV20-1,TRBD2,CSARPSGGSDTQYF,TGCAGTGCTAGGCCTAGCGGGGGTTCAGATACGCAGTATTTT
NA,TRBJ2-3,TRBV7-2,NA,CASSLATGTRTDTQYF,TGTGCCAGCAGCTTAGCGACCGGGACGCGCACAGATACGCAGTATTTT
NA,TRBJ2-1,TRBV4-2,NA,CASSQEAGPANEQFF,TGTGCCAGCAGCCAAGAGGCGGGGCCAGCCAATGAGCAGTTCTTC
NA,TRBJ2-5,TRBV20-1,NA,CSARDLVRGALVETQYF,TGCAGTGCTAGAGATCTGGTGAGGGGGGCCCTGGTAGAGACCCAGTACTTC
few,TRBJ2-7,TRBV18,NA,CASSPQGTGYEQYF,TGTGCCAGCTCACCACAGGGTACCGGCTACGAGCAGTACTTC
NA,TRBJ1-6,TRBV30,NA,CAWERGYSPLHF,TGTGCCTGGGAAAGGGGTTATTCACCCCTCCACTTT
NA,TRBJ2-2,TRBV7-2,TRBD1,CASSLWTGGARTGELFF,TGTGCCAGCAGCCTATGGACAGGGGGCGCGAGGACCGGGGAGCTGTTTTTT
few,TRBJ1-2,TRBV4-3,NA,CASSQERAQGHGYTF,TGCGCCAGCAGCCAAGAAAGGGCACAGGGCCATGGCTACACCTTC
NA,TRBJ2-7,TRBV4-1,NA,CASSYTGSLTSEQYF,TGCGCCAGCAGTTATACCGGGTCCCTAACATCGGAGCAGTACTTC
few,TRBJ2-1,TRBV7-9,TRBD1,CASSAPGTGSYNEQFF,TGTGCCAGCAGCGCCCCCGGGACAGGCTCCTACAATGAGCAGTTCTTC
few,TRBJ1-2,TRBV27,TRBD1,CASRRPQGAGYGYTF,TGTGCCAGCAGACGTCCACAGGGGGCAGGGTATGGCTACACCTTC
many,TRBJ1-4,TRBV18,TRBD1,CASSPGQGNEKLFF,TGTGCCAGCTCTCCGGGACAGGGTAATGAAAAACTGTTTTTT
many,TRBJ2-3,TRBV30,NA,CAWSASAKGTQYF,TGTGCCTGGAGTGCCAGCGCGAAGGGTACGCAGTATTTT
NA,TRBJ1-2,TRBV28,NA,CASSLLTTGSGYTF,TGTGCCAGCAGTTTGTTGACCACAGGGTCGGGCTACACCTTC
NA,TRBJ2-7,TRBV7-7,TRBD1,CASSLAQGQGYEQYF,TGTGCTAGCAGCTTAGCGCAGGGACAGGGTTACGAGCAGTACTTC
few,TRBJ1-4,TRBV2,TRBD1,CASRRTGTNEKLFF,TGTGCCAGCAGACGGACAGGGACTAATGAAAAACTGTTTTTT
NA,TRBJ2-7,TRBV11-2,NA,CASQLDPWQGSYEQYF,TGTGCCAGCCAACTCGACCCCTGGCAGGGCTCCTACGAGCAGTACTTC
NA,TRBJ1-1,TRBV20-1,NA,CSALWGTEAFF,TGCAGTGCTCTTTGGGGCACTGAAGCTTTCTTT
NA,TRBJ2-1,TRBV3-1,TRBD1,CASSFGQGNEQFF,TGTGCCAGCAGCTTCGGACAGGGCAATGAGCAGTTCTTC
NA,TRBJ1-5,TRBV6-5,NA,CASSTATDQPQHF,TGTGCCAGCTCGACAGCGACGGATCAGCCCCAGCATTTT
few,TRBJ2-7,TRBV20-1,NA,CSAVGYEQYF,TGCAGTGCAGTTGGCTACGAGCAGTACTTC
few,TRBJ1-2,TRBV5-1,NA,CASSWTQDTNYGYTF,TGCGCCAGCAGCTGGACCCAGGATACTAACTATGGCTACACCTTC
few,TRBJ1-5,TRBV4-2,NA,CASSQGTRGATQPQHF,TGTGCCAGCAGCCAAGGGACCCGGGGGGCAACCCAGCCCCAGCATTTT